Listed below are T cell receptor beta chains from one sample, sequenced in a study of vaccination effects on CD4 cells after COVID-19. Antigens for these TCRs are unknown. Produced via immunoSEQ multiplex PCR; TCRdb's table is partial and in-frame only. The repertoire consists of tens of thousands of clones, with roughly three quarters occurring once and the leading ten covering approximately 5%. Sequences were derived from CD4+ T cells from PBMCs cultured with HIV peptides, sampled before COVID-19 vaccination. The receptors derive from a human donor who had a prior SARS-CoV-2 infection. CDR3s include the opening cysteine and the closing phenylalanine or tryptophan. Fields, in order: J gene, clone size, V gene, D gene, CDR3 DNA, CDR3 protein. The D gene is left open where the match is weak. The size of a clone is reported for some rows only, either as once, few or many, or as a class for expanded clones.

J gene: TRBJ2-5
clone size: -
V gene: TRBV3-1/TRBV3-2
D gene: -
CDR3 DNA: TGTGCCAGCAGCCTACGTGGAGAGGACAGAGAGACCCAGTACTTC
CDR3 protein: CASSLRGEDRETQYF

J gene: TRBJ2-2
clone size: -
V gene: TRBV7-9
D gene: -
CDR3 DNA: TGTGCCAGCAATGCGGTTGACGGGGAGCTGTTTTTT
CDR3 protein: CASNAVDGELFF

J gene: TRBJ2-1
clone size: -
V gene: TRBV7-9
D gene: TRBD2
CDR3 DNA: TGTGCCAGCAGCTGGGTGGCTAGCGGGATGGTATACAATGAGCAGTTCTTC
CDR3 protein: CASSWVASGMVYNEQFF

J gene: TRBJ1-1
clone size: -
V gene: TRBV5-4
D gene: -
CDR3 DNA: TGTGCCAGCAGAAATACGGATCACACTGAAGCTTTCTTT
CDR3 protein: CASRNTDHTEAFF

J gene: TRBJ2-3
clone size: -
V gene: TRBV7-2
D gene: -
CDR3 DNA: TGTGCCAGCAGCTCCCGGGCATTCACAGATACGCAGTATTTT
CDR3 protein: CASSSRAFTDTQYF

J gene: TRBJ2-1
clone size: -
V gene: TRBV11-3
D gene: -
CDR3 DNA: TGTGCCACCTCCCCCGCGGCCTCTTCCTACAATGAGCAGTTCTTC
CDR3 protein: CATSPAASSYNEQFF

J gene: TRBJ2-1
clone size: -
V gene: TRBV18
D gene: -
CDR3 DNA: TGTGCCAGCTCACCGATCTCCGGGCCAGACAATGAGCAGTTCTTC
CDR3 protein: CASSPISGPDNEQFF

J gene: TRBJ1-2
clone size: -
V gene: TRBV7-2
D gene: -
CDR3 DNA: TGTGCCAGCAGCTCAACAGCAGGGGTTTTTGGCTACACCTTC
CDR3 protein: CASSSTAGVFGYTF

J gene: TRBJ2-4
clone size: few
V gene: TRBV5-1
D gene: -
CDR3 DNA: TGCGCCAGCAGCCACTACGACATATCTGACATTCAGTACTTC
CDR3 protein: CASSHYDISDIQYF

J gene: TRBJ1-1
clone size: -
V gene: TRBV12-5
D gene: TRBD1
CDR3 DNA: TGTGCTAGTGGTTTGGCGATGGATTGGACAGGGCGCAAGGAAGCTTTCTTT
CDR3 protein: CASGLAMDWTGRKEAFF

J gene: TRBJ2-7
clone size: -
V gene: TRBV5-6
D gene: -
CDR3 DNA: TGTGCCAGCAGCTTGTGGCAGGGCGGCGAGCAGTACTTC
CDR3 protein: CASSLWQGGEQYF

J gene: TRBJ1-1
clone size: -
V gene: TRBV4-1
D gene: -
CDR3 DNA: TGCGCCAGCAGCCTCCTACCAGGGAGTGAAGCTTTCTTT
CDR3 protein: CASSLLPGSEAFF

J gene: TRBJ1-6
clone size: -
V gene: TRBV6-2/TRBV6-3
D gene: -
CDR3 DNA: TGTGCCAGCAGTTACTCGGGCAGCATCTATAATTCACCCCTCCACTTT
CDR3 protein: CASSYSGSIYNSPLHF

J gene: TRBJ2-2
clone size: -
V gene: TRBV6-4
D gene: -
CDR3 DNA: TGTGCCAGCAGTCGAAGGCCCAGCGTGCACACCGGGGAGCTGTTTTTT
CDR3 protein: CASSRRPSVHTGELFF

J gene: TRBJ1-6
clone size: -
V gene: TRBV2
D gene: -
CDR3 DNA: TGTGCCAGCATCTTTGATAGCTCCTATAATTCACCCCTCCACTTT
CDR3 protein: CASIFDSSYNSPLHF

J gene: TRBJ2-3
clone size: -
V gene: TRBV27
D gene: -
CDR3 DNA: TGTGCCAGCAGTTTATGGGGCCCCACAGATACGCAGTATTTT
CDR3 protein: CASSLWGPTDTQYF

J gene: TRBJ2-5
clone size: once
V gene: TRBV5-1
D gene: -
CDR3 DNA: TGCGCCAGCGGGACCGGACGGGACACCCTTCAAGAGACCCAGTACTTC
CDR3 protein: CASGTGRDTLQETQYF

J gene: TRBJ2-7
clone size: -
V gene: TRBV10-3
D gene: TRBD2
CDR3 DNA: TGTGCCATCAGTGATGGCGGGAGAAGGTACGAGCAGTACTTC
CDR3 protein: CAISDGGRRYEQYF

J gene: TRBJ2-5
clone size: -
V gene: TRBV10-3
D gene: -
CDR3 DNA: TGTGCCATCAGGAGGGCAGGAGAAGAGACCCAGTACTTC
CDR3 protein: CAIRRAGEETQYF

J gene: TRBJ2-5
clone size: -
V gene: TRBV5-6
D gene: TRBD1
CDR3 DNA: TGTGCCAGCAGCAGAATTGCCGGACAGGGCTTGGAGACCCAGTACTTC
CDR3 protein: CASSRIAGQGLETQYF

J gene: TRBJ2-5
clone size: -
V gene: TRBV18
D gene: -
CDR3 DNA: TGTGCCAGCTCACCTACGGGAGTTAGAGAGACCCAGTACTTC
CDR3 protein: CASSPTGVRETQYF

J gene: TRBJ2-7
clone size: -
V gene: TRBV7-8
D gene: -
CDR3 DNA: TGTGCCAGCAGCCTTAGCCGGCGAGGAGCTGGAAACTACGAGCAGTACTTC
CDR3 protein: CASSLSRRGAGNYEQYF

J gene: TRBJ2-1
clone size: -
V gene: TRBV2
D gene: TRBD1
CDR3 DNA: TGTGCCAGCAGCAAACAGGGGGGCTCCTACAATGAGCAGTTCTTC
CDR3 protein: CASSKQGGSYNEQFF

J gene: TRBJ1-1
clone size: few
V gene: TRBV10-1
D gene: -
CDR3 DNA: TGCGCCAGCAGTGAGAGGGGGAGGATGATGAACACTGAAGCTTTCTTT
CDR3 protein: CASSERGRMMNTEAFF

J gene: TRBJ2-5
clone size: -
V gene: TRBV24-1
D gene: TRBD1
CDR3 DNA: TGTGCCACCAGTGACGCCAGCGACAGGGGGCTTCGGGAGACCCAGTACTTC
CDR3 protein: CATSDASDRGLRETQYF

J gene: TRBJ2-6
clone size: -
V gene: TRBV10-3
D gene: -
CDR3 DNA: TGTGCCATCAGTCAACAGGGCTCTGGGGCCAACGTCCTGACTTTC
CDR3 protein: CAISQQGSGANVLTF

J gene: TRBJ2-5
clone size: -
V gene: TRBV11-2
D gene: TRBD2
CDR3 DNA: TGTGCCAGCAGCTTACCCCGGACTAGCGGGGCAGAAGAGACCCAGTACTTC
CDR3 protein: CASSLPRTSGAEETQYF

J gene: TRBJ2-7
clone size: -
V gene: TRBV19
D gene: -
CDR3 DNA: TGTGCCAGTAGTATAAGTTTGGGGTTAGGCGAGCAGTACTTC
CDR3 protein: CASSISLGLGEQYF

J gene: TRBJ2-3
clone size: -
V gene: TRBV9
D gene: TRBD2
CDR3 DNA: TGTGCCAGCAGCGTAGTAGCGGGGAGCACAGATACGCAGTATTTT
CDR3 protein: CASSVVAGSTDTQYF

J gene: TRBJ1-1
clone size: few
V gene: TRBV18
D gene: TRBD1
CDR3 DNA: TGTGCCAGCTCACTCCGTACAGGGGCCGGGCCCACTGAAGCTTTCTTT
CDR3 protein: CASSLRTGAGPTEAFF

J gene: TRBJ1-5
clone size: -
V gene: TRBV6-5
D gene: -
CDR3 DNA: TGTGCCAGCAGGCCGGGGGGAGGTAATCAGCCCCAGCATTTT
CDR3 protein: CASRPGGGNQPQHF

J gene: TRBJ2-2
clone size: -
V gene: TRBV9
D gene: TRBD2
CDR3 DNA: TGTGCCAGCAGCGTAGGTCCCGGGACTATAAACACCGGGGAGCTGTTTTTT
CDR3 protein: CASSVGPGTINTGELFF

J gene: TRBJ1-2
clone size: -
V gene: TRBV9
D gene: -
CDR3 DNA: TGTGCCAGCAGCGTAGCGGGGGTTCGTTCCTATGGCTACACCTTC
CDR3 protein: CASSVAGVRSYGYTF

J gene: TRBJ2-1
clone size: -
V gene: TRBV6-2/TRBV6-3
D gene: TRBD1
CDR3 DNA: TGTGCCAGCAGTGAGATCGGGACAGCCTACAATGAGCAGTTCTTC
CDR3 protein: CASSEIGTAYNEQFF

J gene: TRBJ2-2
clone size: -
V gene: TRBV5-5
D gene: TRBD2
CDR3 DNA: TGTGCCAGCAGCATACTAGCGGGGGACACCGGGGAGCTGTTTTTT
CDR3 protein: CASSILAGDTGELFF

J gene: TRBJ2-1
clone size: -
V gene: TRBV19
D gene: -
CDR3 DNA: TGTGCCAGTAGTATAGATGCAGCGGGCCCGCCCTACAATGAGCAGTTCTTC
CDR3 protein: CASSIDAAGPPYNEQFF

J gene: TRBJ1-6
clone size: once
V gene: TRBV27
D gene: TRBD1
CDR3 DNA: TGTGCCAGCAGCCGCGGACAGGCATCGAATTATTCACCCCTCCACTTT
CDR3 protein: CASSRGQASNYSPLHF